Below are 27 T cell receptor beta chains sequenced from a single sample in a study of CD8 T cells in ankylosing spondylitis (TCRdb year 2017). No antigen has been identified for these receptors. What the work shows at the level of the full study, not this receptor alone: A TCR beta motif of 7 or 8 highly homologous amino acid variants appeared characteristic of blood from ankylosing spondylitis patients.

The library was produced with 5' RACE. The sequencing machine was an Illumina HiSeq 2500. Starting from the raw public reads, TCRdb applied fastp trimming at Q25, assembled clones with MiXCR and retained in-frame beta chains. Each entry is one CDR3 protein sequence, shown with its most common DNA and genes. A total of hundreds of thousands of distinct CDR3 sequences appear in this sample, over 9.5% of them only once. Almost 7% of the sample goes to the ten largest clones. The sequenced sample was blood, either unsorted or a sorted T cell fraction (not recorded which). The receptors derive from a male donor with ankylosing spondylitis.

This chain connects TRBV7-8 to TRBJ1-3; unclear D gene. This CDR3 is built from 16 residues. V lost 5 bases to trimming and J lost 0 bases, with 14 bases between them. Germline CDR1 reads SGHVS; CDR2 reads FQNEAQ. The CDR3 loop reads CASSLDLEGSGNTIYF. DNA for the CDR3: TGTGCCAGCAGCCTGGATCTGGAGGGCTCTGGAAACACCATATATTTT.

This clonotype was detected a few times. This chain links TRBV20-1 with TRBJ2-7, with TRBD2 identical over 12 bases. CDR1 and CDR2 from the germline V gene are DFQATT and SNEGSKA (reference sequence). The CDR3 is 14 amino acids. V dropped 5 bases and J dropped 3; count of bases not matched to a gene: 5. In DNA form, the CDR3 reads TGCAGTGCTCGACTAGCGGGAGAGAGCTACGAGCAGTACTTC. It is translated as CSARLAGESYEQYF.

The V call is TRBV7-2, the J call TRBJ2-7; D is possibly TRBD2 (6 bases). Per germline, CDR1 SGHTA and CDR2 FQGNSA. This CDR3 region has 14 residues. V was cut by 4 bases and J by 2 bases, with 12 bases left in between. The CDR3 DNA reads as TGTGCCAGCAGCTCCCGGCTAGCGCCCTACGAGCAGTACTTC. It yields the protein CASSSRLAPYEQYF.

CDR3 residues: CASSLTSGTSTDTQYF. As DNA, the CDR3 is TGTGCCAGCAGTCTGACTAGCGGGACTAGCACAGATACGCAGTATTTT. The chain carries TRBV7-7 and TRBJ2-3; 11 nucleotides agree with TRBD2. With V trimmed by 6 bases and J by 0 bases, 5 bases remained unmatched. Germline V gene data show CDR1 as SSHAT and CDR2 as FNYEAQ (reference sequence). The CDR3 totals 16 residues.

This clonotype was found many times. V usage is TRBV12-3 or TRBV12-4 and J usage is TRBJ2-1; D is possibly TRBD2 (6 bases). Trimming stripped 5 bases from V and 0 bases from J, with 11 bases between. There are 15 residues in the CDR3. CDR3 DNA sequence: TGTGCCAGCAGTAAGAGCGGGCACTCCTACAATGAGCAGTTCTTC. As protein: CASSKSGHSYNEQFF.

CDR3: CASSLLGRAETQYF. CDR3 bases: TGTGCCAGCAGTTTATTAGGCAGGGCAGAGACCCAGTACTTC. The V gene is TRBV27, the J gene TRBJ2-5; TRBD1 is a possible D gene (5 bases). Between the trimmed V and J ends, which lost 1 base and 4 bases, there was a span of 10 bases. Germline CDR1 is MNHEY and CDR2 is SMNVEV (reference sequence). The CDR3 totals 14 residues.

This clonotype was counted at least ten times. The CDR3 region has the DNA TGCAGTGCTAGAGATATAGGGAACCGGTTCTTC. Translation: CSARDIGNRFF. This sequence joins TRBV20-1 and TRBJ2-1; D is undetermined. Germline assignment: CDR1 DFQATT and CDR2 SNEGSKA (reference sequence). CDR3 length: 11 residues. Trimming cost V 0 bases and J 15 bases, with 12 bases left between them.

This clonotype was picked up a small number of times. The CDR3 loop is CASSFNIQGDEQFF. Here the CDR3 DNA reads TGTGCCAGCAGCTTTAATATCCAGGGGGACGAGCAGTTCTTC. V usage is TRBV3-1 and J usage is TRBJ2-1; 7 bases line up with TRBD1. The CDR3 spans 14 residues. Germline CDR1 and CDR2: LGHDT and YNNKEL (reference sequence). V dropped 5 bases and J dropped 10; count of bases not matched to a gene: 11.

This clonotype was detected many times. V is TRBV20-1 and J is TRBJ2-1, with D possibly TRBD1 on 5 matching bases. CDR3 length: 12 amino acids. The germline gives CDR1 DFQATT, CDR2 SNEGSKA (reference sequence). Trimming pared 1 base from V and 12 bases from J, leaving 13 bases between. The CDR3 here is CSARVSVDRQFF. The CDR3 bases are TGCAGTGCTAGAGTCTCCGTCGACAGGCAGTTCTTC.

In this sample, this clonotype turned up many times. This chain uses TRBV12-3 or TRBV12-4 with TRBJ2-7, with D possibly being TRBD1 or TRBD2 (7 bases each). Between the trimmed V and J ends, which lost 7 bases and 7 bases, there was a span of 17 bases. The length of the CDR3 is 13 residues. The CDR3 reads CASTLIRGGEQYF. CDR3 in DNA: TGTGCCAGCACTCTAATCAGGGGGGGTGAGCAGTACTTC.

The rearrangement uses TRBV27 and TRBJ2-1; D is unresolved. This CDR3 contains 13 residues. V gave up 4 bases and J gave up 7 bases, with 11 bases separating them. Germline V gene data show CDR1 as MNHEY and CDR2 as SMNVEV (reference sequence). CDR3 sequence (DNA): TGTGCCAGCAGTTATCGGATTATGAATGAGCAGTTCTTC. It codes for CASSYRIMNEQFF.

This clonotype was observed a few times. This sequence joins TRBV29-1 and TRBJ1-1; no firm D call. The germline gives CDR1 SQVTM, CDR2 ANQGSEA. CDR3 size: 13 residues. Trimming removed 4 bases from V and 1 base from J, with 10 bases in between. The CDR3 protein is CSVVGLANTEAFF. The CDR3 DNA is TGCAGCGTTGTCGGCTTGGCGAACACTGAAGCTTTCTTT.

This clonotype has a handful of counts. V is TRBV2 and J is TRBJ2-6, with D unresolved. Deletions cut 2 bases from V and 0 bases from J, with 11 bases between. The CDR3 loop spans 17 amino acids. Germline CDR1 is SNHLY and CDR2 is FYNNEI. In DNA form, the CDR3 reads TGTGCCAGCAGTGAACTCTACACCCTCTCTGGGGCCAACGTCCTGACTTTC. It is translated as CASSELYTLSGANVLTF. Complete variable domain (other parts from reference TRBV2 and TRBJ2-6): EPEVTQTPSHQVTQMGQEVILRCVPISNHLYFYWYRQILGQKVEFLVSFYNNEISEKSEIFDDQFSVERPDGSNFTLKIRSTKLEDSAMYFCASSELYTLSGANVLTFGAGSRLTVL.

This clonotype has more than one count but fewer than ten. This CDR3 reads CSAQMRGTYEQYV. The CDR3, as DNA: TGCAGTGCTCAGATGAGAGGAACCTACGAGCAGTACGTC. The rearrangement uses TRBV20-1 and TRBJ2-7; D is undetermined. Germline V gives CDR1 DFQATT, CDR2 SNEGSKA (reference sequence). This CDR3 is 13 amino acids long. V dropped 5 bases and J dropped 2 bases, with 13 bases sitting between them.

In its sample, this clonotype was seen many times. The CDR3 region has the DNA TGCAGTGCTACCCAGACAGGGATTAGCAATCAGCCCCAGCATTTT. Translating gives CSATQTGISNQPQHF. The V and J genes are TRBV20-1 and TRBJ1-5; the match to TRBD1 covers 7 bases. CDR1 is DFQATT and CDR2 is SNEGSKA in the germline V gene (reference sequence). CDR3 length: 15 amino acids. V lost 4 bases to trimming and J lost 0 bases; unmatched junction nucleotides: 6.

This clonotype was observed a few times. V usage is TRBV20-1 and J usage is TRBJ2-3; D is undetermined. V dropped 3 bases and J dropped 11 bases, with 15 bases sitting between them. From germline, CDR1 is DFQATT and CDR2 SNEGSKA (reference sequence). The CDR3 covers 12 residues. CDR3 in DNA: TGCAGTGCTAGGTTCCAGGCTGAGAGGCAGTATTTT. It yields the protein CSARFQAERQYF.

The V gene is TRBV11-1, the J gene TRBJ2-1; 12 bases align to TRBD2. CDR1 and CDR2 (germline): SGHAT, FQDESV (reference sequence). The V gene end was trimmed by 4 bases and the J gene end by 5 bases; junction bases not matched to a gene: 15. The CDR3 loop spans 19 amino acids. The CDR3: CASSSLRRLAGEDNNEQFF. The CDR3 DNA reads as TGTGCCAGCAGCTCCTTACGTCGACTAGCGGGAGAAGACAACAATGAGCAGTTCTTC.

The V and J genes are TRBV7-9 and TRBJ2-1, with 14 bases that match TRBD2. Germline trimming cut 3 bases from V and 8 bases from J; bases unmatched to any gene: 6. This CDR3 has 16 residues. CDR1 is SEHNR and CDR2 is FQNEAQ in the germline V gene (reference sequence). CDR3 sequence: CASSLGTSGRRDEQFF. The CDR3 DNA reads TGTGCCAGCAGCTTGGGGACTAGCGGGAGAAGGGATGAGCAGTTCTTC.

This clonotype was counted a few times. The chain employs TRBV25-1 and TRBJ1-1; the D is unclear. Germline V gives CDR1 MGHDK, CDR2 SYGVNS. V was pared by 7 bases and J by 4 bases, with 13 bases between. This CDR3 has 13 amino acids. The CDR3 is CASNLQVGTEAFF. CDR3 in DNA: TGTGCCAGCAACCTCCAGGTGGGCACTGAAGCTTTCTTT.

This clonotype came up a few times. The chain uses TRBV12-3 or TRBV12-4 and TRBJ2-2; D uncertain. V lost 8 bases and J 3 bases, leaving 13 bases between the germline ends. The CDR3 consists of 14 residues. CDR3 in DNA: TGTGCCAGCTATTCCGGGCGGTACACCGGGGAGCTGTTTTTT. It yields the protein CASYSGRYTGELFF.

The chain carries TRBV7-2 and TRBJ2-5; D may be TRBD2 (7 bases). V was pared by 5 bases and J by 5 bases, with 21 bases between. This CDR3 is 16 amino acids long. Germline V CDR1 and CDR2: SGHTA, FQGNSA. The CDR3 DNA reads as TGTGCCAGCAGCCGCTCGGGGGGCCGGGATGGTGAGACCCAGTACTTC. Translating gives CASSRSGGRDGETQYF.

In regard to this clonotype: Relative to the germline gene, one junction end is altered; a read error may explain this. CDR3 coding DNA: TGCGCCAGCAGCTTAGGGGGGAGAAATGAGCAGTCCTTC. The encoded protein is CASSLGGRNEQSF. The J gene is TRBJ2-1, the V gene TRBV5-1; possibly TRBD1 or TRBD2 for D (6 bases each). This CDR3 is 13 amino acids long. Per the germline V gene, CDR1 is SGHRS and CDR2 is YFSETQ. Combining the CDR3 with reference TRBV5-1 and TRBJ2-1 gives the whole variable domain KAGVTQTPRYLIKTRGQQVTLSCSPISGHRSVSWYQQTPGQGLQFLFEYFSETQRNKGNFPGRFSGRQFSNSRSEMNVSTLELGDSALYLCASSLGGRNEQSFGPGTRLTVL.

There are a few counts of this clonotype. This sequence joins TRBV7-9 and TRBJ2-3; 7 bases are a match to TRBD2. V trimming: 9 bases; J trimming: 4 bases; junction bases outside the gene matches: 1. Germline V CDR1 and CDR2: SEHNR, FQNEAQ (reference sequence). The CDR3 totals 11 residues. CDR3 in amino acids: CARGGSDTQYF. CDR3 DNA: TGTGCCAGGGGGGGGTCAGATACGCAGTATTTT.

The table lists this clonotype with many counts. V gene TRBV11-2 combines with J gene TRBJ2-1; the D is unclear. CDR3 length equals 11 residues. The ends were cut back, 2 bases at V and 7 bases at J, with 3 bases in the middle. CDR1 is SGHAT, CDR2 FQNNGV, per germline. Written as DNA, the CDR3 is TGTGCCAGCAGCTTACTAAATGAGCAGTTCTTC. Amino acids: CASSLLNEQFF.

The chain recombines TRBV10-2 with TRBJ1-1; D is unresolved. CDR3 size: 11 residues. V was clipped by 4 bases and J by 11 bases, with 11 bases between them. In germline, CDR1 is WSHSY, CDR2 SAAADI. In DNA form, the CDR3 reads TGCGCCAGCAGTGCTCCTCCGGGGGCTTTCTTT. Translation gives CASSAPPGAFF.

This clonotype turned up a few times. The chain employs TRBV7-2 and TRBJ2-7, with D tentatively TRBD2 (6 bases). Trimming took 5 bases from V and 4 from J, leaving 15 bases between them. In germline, CDR1 is SGHTA, CDR2 FQGNSA. This CDR3 spans 14 amino acids. The DNA for the CDR3 is TGTGCCAGCAGCGCGAGCCGGGACTCTTACGAGCAGTACGTC. This codes for CASSASRDSYEQYV.

This clonotype was seen a few times. The V gene is TRBV7-2, the J gene TRBJ1-2; possible D gene TRBD1, 6 bases. The V end lost 5 bases, the J end lost 7 bases, and 11 bases lay between the germline ends. The CDR3 extends over 12 amino acids. Germline CDR1 reads SGHTA; CDR2 reads FQGNSA. Here the CDR3 DNA reads TGTGCCAGCAGCCCGACAGGATCTGGCTACACCTTC. It codes for CASSPTGSGYTF.